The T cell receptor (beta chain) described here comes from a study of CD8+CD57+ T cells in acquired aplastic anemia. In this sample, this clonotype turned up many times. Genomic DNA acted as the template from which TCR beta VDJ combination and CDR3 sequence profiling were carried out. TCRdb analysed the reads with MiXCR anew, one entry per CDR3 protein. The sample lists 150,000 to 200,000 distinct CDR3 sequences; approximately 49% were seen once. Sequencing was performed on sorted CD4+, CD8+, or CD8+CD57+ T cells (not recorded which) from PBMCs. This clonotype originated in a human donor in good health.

The CDR3 loop is CASKAVVDSPLHF. The DNA for the CDR3 is TGTGCCAGTAAAGCGGTGGTAGATTCACCCCTCCACTTT. This chain joins TRBV19 and TRBJ1-6; unclear D gene. In germline, CDR1 is LNHDA, CDR2 SQIVND (reference sequence). Trimming took 7 bases from V and 8 from J, leaving 12 bases between them. The CDR3 length is 13 residues.